A selection of T cell receptor beta chains follows, all from one sample in a study of naive and memory T cell subsets. TCRdb redid the calling of the UMI-ligation and nested PCR reads with MiXCR, one entry per CDR3 protein. This repertoire shows around 30,000 distinct CDR3 sequences, around a tenth found once; its top ten account for approximately 17%. What was sequenced was effector memory CD4+ T cells from blood. These receptors all stem from a human donor in good health. Each CDR3 is given with its conserved first and last residue. D genes are given only for firm matches. Where a row states a size, it is once, few, many or the class of an expanded clone; other rows omit it.

>TRBV6-5|once|.|TRBJ1-1
CASKGGTYTEAFF
TGTGCCAGCAAGGGAGGGACGTACACTGAAGCTTTCTTT
>TRBV5-4|few|TRBD1|TRBJ2-3
CASRPGQGVDTQYF
TGTGCCAGCAGACCTGGACAGGGCGTAGATACGCAGTATTTT
>TRBV6-1|few|.|TRBJ2-3
CASSSYSDTQYF
TGTGCCAGCAGTTCATATTCAGATACGCAGTATTTT
>TRBV5-3|.|.|TRBJ2-3
CARSRTVSTDTQYF
TGTGCCAGATCCCGGACGGTGAGCACAGATACGCAGTATTTT
>TRBV30|few|.|TRBJ2-5
CAWSGTGLTQYF
TGTGCCTGGAGCGGAACTGGTCTGACCCAGTACTTC
>TRBV7-8|.|TRBD1|TRBJ2-1
CASSMTGLEQFF
TGTGCCAGCAGCATGACAGGGCTCGAGCAGTTCTTC
>TRBV9|few|TRBD2|TRBJ2-3
CASSVVAGGADTQYF
TGTGCCAGCAGCGTAGTAGCGGGGGGGGCAGATACGCAGTATTTT
>TRBV24-1|many|TRBD1|TRBJ2-1
CATSNTGGSYNEQFF
TGTGCCACCAGTAATACAGGGGGATCCTACAATGAGCAGTTCTTC
>TRBV7-9|many|.|TRBJ1-1
CASSPRAVRGETEAFF
TGTGCCAGCAGCCCACGGGCGGTCCGGGGGGAGACTGAAGCTTTCTTT
>TRBV11-3|few|.|TRBJ1-5
CASSFMEATSKDSNQPQHF
TGTGCCAGCAGCTTTATGGAAGCGACTAGTAAGGATAGCAATCAGCCCCAGCATTTT
>TRBV7-9|few|TRBD2|TRBJ2-3
CASSETSGSTDTQYF
TGTGCCAGCAGCGAGACTAGCGGGTCCACAGATACGCAGTATTTT
>TRBV27|.|TRBD1|TRBJ1-2
CASSSHRGTANYGYTF
TGTGCCAGCAGTTCGCACCGGGGGACAGCTAACTATGGCTACACCTTC
>TRBV7-2|many|TRBD1|TRBJ2-2
CASGRQGINTGELFF
TGTGCCAGCGGACGACAGGGCATAAACACCGGGGAGCTGTTTTTT
>TRBV20-1|.|TRBD1|TRBJ2-7
CSARDSDRGVGEQYF
TGCAGTGCTAGAGATTCGGACAGGGGTGTGGGCGAGCAGTACTTC